One sample yielded the 5 T cell receptor beta chains listed below, sequenced in a study of T cell changes during pregnancy in multiple sclerosis. Sequencing used immunoSEQ multiplex PCR; TCRdb keeps in-frame clones, though not all of them. Here the sample spans 55,000 to 65,000 clones, 85% to 90% being singletons. This sample comprised peripheral blood, obtained in the first trimester of pregnancy. The source of these receptors is a female donor in good health, enrolled as a control in a pregnancy study.

J is TRBJ2-1 and V is TRBV19; TRBD2 matches 7 bases. There are 15 residues in the CDR3. CDR1 and CDR2 from the germline V gene are LNHDA and SQIVND (reference sequence). Trimming removed 3 bases from V and 5 bases from J; junction bases left unmatched: 7. The CDR3 sequence: CASSILSGGHNEQFF. In nucleotides, the CDR3 is TGTGCCAGTAGTATCTTATCGGGGGGACACAATGAGCAGTTCTTC.

This chain links TRBV7-9 with TRBJ2-7; tentative D call: TRBD2 (5 bases). Per the germline V gene, CDR1 is SEHNR and CDR2 is FQNEAQ (reference sequence). The CDR3 spans 14 residues. V lost 4 bases and J 6 bases, leaving 16 bases between the germline ends. CDR3 nucleotides: TGTGCCAGCAGCTCCGGGGTTGGGTATCCCGAGCAGTACTTC. Its translation is CASSSGVGYPEQYF.

The chain links TRBV30 to TRBJ2-7; maybe TRBD1 (5 bases). V shed 0 bases and J shed 7 bases, with 13 bases lying between them. This CDR3 is 13 amino acids long. Germline V gene sequence: CDR1 GTSNPN, CDR2 SVGIG (reference sequence). The CDR3 nucleotides read TGTGCCTGGAGTGTATCCTCCAGGACAGAGCAGTACTTC. Its translation: CAWSVSSRTEQYF.

The V call is TRBV7-2, the J call TRBJ1-2; D perhaps matches TRBD1 (6 bases). Trimming pared 5 bases from V and 7 bases from J, leaving 11 bases between. The CDR3 is 12 amino acids. The germline V gene has CDR1 SGHTA and CDR2 FQGNSA. The CDR3 DNA reads TGTGCCAGCAGCGCCGGGACATCTGGCTACACCTTC. Its protein is CASSAGTSGYTF.

The chain is built from TRBV2 and TRBJ2-5, with D maybe TRBD2 (5 bases). In germline, CDR1 is SNHLY, CDR2 FYNNEI. CDR3 length: 13 residues. V was cut by 3 bases and J by 4 bases, with 9 bases left in between. CDR3 sequence (DNA): TGTGCCAGCAGTGAGCCTAGCCCAGAGACCCAGTACTTC. It encodes CASSEPSPETQYF.